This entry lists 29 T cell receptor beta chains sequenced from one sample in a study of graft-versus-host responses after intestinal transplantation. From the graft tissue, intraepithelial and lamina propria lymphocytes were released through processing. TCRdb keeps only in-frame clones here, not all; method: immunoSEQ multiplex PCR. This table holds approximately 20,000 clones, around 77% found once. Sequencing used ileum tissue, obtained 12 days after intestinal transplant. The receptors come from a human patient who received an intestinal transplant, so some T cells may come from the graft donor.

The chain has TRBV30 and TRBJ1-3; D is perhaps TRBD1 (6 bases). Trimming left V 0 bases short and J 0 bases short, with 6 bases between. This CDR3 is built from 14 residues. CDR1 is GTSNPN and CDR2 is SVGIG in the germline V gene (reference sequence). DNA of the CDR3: TGTGCCTGGAGTGTGGGACACTCTGGAAACACCATATATTTT. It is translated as CAWSVGHSGNTIYF.

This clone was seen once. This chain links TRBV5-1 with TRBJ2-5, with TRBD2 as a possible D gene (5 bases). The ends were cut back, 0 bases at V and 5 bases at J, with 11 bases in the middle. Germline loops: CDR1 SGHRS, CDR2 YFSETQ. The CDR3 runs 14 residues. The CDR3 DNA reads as TGCGCCAGCAGCTTGGGGACTTTGGTGGAGACCCAGTACTTC. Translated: CASSLGTLVETQYF.

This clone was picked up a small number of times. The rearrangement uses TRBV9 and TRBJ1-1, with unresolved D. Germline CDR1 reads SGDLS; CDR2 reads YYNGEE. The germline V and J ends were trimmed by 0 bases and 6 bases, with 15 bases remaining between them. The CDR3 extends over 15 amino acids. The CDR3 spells CASSVDEGGFAEAFF. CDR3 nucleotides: TGTGCCAGCAGCGTAGACGAGGGTGGGTTCGCTGAAGCTTTCTTT. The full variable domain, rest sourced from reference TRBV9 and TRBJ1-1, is DSGVTQTPKHLITATGQRVTLRCSPRSGDLSVYWYQQSLDQGLQFLIQYYNGEERAKGNILERFSAQQFPDLHSELNLSSLELGDSALYFCASSVDEGGFAEAFFGQGTRLTVV.

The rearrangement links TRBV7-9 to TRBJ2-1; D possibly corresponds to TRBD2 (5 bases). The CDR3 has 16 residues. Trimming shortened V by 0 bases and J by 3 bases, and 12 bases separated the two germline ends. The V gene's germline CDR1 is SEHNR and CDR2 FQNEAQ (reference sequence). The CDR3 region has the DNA TGTGCCAGCAGCTTAGCGCCCCCGGGATACTACAATGAGCAGTTCTTC. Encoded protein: CASSLAPPGYYNEQFF. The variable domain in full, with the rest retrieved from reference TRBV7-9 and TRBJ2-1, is DTGVSQNPRHKITKRGQNVTFRCDPISEHNRLYWYRQTLGQGPEFLTYFQNEAQLEKSRLLSDRFSAERPKGSFSTLEIQRTEQGDSAMYLCASSLAPPGYYNEQFFGPGTRLTVL.

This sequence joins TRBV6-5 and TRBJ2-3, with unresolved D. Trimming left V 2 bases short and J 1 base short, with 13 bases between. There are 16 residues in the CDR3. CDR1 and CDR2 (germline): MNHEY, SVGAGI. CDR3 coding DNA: TGTGCCAGCAGTTACGATTTGGTCGGTGGCACAGATACGCAGTATTTT. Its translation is CASSYDLVGGTDTQYF.

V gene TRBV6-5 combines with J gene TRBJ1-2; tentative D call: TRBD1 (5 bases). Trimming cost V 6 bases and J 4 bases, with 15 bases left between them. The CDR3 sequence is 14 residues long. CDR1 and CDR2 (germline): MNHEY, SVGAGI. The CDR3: CASRVYGGVYGYTF. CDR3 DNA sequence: TGTGCCAGCAGGGTCTATGGAGGGGTCTATGGCTACACCTTC.

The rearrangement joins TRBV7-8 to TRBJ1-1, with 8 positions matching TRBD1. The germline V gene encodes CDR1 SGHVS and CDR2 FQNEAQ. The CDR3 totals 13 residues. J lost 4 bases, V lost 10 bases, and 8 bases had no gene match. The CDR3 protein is CATSQGAGTEAFF. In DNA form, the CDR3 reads TGTGCCACCTCCCAGGGGGCGGGCACTGAAGCTTTCTTT.

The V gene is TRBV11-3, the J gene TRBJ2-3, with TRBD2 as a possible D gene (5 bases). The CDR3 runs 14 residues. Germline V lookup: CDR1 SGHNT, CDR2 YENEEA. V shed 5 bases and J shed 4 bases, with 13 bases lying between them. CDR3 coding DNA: TGTGCCAGCAGCCCCGGGATGCTGTCAGATACGCAGTATTTT. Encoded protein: CASSPGMLSDTQYF.

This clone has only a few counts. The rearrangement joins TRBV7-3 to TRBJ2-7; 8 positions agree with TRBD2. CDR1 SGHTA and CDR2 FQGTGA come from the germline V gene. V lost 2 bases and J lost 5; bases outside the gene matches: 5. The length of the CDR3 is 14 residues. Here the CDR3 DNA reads TGTGCCAGCAGCTTACGGGGGGGCATCGACGAGCAGTACTTC. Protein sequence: CASSLRGGIDEQYF.

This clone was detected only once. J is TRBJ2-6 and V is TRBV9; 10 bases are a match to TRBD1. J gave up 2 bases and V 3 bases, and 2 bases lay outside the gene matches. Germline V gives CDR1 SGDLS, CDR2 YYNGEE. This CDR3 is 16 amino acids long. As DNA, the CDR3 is TGTGCCAGCAGCGAGACAGGGGGCCCTGGGGCCAACGTCCTGACTTTC. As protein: CASSETGGPGANVLTF.

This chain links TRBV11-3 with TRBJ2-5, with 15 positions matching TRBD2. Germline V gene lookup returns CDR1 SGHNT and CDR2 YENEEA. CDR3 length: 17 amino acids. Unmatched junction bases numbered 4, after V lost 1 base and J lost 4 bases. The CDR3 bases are TGTGCCAGCAGCTTAGGTCCGGGACTAGCGGGGGGAGAGACCCAGTACTTC. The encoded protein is CASSLGPGLAGGETQYF.

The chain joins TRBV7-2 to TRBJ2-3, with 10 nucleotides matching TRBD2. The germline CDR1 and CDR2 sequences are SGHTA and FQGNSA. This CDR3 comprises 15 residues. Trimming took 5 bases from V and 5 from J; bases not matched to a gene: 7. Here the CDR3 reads CASSRQRGGRDTQYF. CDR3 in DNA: TGTGCCAGCAGCCGCCAGCGGGGGGGTAGAGATACGCAGTATTTT.

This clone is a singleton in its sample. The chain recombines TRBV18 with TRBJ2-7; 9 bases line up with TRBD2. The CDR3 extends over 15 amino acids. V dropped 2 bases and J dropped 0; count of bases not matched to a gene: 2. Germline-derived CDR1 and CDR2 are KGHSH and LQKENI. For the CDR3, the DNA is TGTGCCAGCTCACCAGCGCGGGAGGGCTCCTACGAGCAGTACTTC. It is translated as CASSPAREGSYEQYF. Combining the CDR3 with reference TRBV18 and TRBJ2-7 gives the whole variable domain NAGVMQNPRHLVRRRGQEARLRCSPMKGHSHVYWYRQLPEEGLKFMVYLQKENIIDESGMPKERFSAEFPKEGPSILRIQQVVRGDSAAYFCASSPAREGSYEQYFGPGTRLTVT.

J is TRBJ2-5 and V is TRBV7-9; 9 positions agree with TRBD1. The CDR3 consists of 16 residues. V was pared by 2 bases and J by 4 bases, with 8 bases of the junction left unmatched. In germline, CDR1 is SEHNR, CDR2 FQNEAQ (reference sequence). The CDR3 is CASSLSGTGFGETQYF. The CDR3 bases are TGTGCCAGCAGCTTATCCGGGACAGGGTTCGGAGAGACCCAGTACTTC.

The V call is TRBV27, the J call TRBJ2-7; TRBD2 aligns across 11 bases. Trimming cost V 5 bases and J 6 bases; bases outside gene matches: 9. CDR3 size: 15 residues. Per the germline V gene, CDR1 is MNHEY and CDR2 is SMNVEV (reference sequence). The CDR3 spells CASSLSGGAFFEQYF. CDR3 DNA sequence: TGTGCCAGCAGTCTTAGCGGGGGGGCCTTTTTCGAGCAGTACTTC.

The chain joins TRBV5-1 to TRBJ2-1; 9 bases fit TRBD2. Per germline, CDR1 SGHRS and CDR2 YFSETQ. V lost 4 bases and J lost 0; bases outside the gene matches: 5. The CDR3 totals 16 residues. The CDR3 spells CASSPIAGASYNEQFF. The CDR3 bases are TGCGCCAGCAGCCCAATAGCGGGGGCCTCCTACAATGAGCAGTTCTTC. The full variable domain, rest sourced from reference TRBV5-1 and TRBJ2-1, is KAGVTQTPRYLIKTRGQQVTLSCSPISGHRSVSWYQQTPGQGLQFLFEYFSETQRNKGNFPGRFSGRQFSNSRSEMNVSTLELGDSALYLCASSPIAGASYNEQFFGPGTRLTVL.

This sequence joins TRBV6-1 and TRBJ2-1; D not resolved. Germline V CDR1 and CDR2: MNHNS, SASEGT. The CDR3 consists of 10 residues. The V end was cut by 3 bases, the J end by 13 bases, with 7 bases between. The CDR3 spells CASSDIFQFF. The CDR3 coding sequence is TGTGCCAGCAGTGATATCTTTCAGTTCTTC.

CDR3: CASSLAMGVYGYTF. In DNA form, the CDR3 reads TGTGCCAGCAGCTTGGCCATGGGAGTCTATGGCTACACCTTC. The chain uses TRBV5-5 and TRBJ1-2; D is unclear. This CDR3 comprises 14 residues. Germline CDR1 SGHKS, CDR2 YYEKEE (reference sequence). Trimming shortened V by 0 bases and J by 4 bases, and 10 bases separated the two germline ends.

This chain's CDR3 is CASSTSGTGSWGYTF. CDR3 coding DNA: TGCGCCAGCAGCACCTCCGGGACAGGGAGTTGGGGCTACACCTTC. The V call is TRBV4-1, the J call TRBJ1-2; 9 bases are shared with TRBD1. The CDR3 sequence is 15 residues long. The trim removed 5 bases at V and 8 bases at J, leaving 12 bases unmatched. Per germline, CDR1 MGHRA and CDR2 YSYEKL.

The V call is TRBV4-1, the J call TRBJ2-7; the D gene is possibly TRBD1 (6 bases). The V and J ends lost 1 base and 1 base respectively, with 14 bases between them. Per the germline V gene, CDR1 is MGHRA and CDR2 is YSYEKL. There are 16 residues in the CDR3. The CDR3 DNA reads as TGCGCCAGCAGCCAAGGAACAGGGCCAACGTCCTACGAGCAGTACTTC. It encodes CASSQGTGPTSYEQYF.

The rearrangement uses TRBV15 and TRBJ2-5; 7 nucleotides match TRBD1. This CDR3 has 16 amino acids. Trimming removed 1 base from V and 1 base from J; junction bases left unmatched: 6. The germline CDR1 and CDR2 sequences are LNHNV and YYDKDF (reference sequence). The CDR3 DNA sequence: TGTGCCACCAGCAGAGGAGACAGGGCCTTCCAAGAGACCCAGTACTTC. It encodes CATSRGDRAFQETQYF.

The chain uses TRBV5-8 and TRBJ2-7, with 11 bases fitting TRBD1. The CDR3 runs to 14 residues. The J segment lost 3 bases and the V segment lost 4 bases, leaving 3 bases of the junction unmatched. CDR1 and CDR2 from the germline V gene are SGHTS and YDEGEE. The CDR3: CASSRTGGFYEQYF. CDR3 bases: TGTGCCAGCAGCAGGACAGGGGGCTTCTACGAGCAGTACTTC.

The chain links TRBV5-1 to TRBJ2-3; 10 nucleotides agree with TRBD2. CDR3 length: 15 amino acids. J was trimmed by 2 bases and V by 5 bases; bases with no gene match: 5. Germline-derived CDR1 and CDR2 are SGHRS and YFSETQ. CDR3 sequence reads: CASRAGLAPTDTQYF. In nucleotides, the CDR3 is TGCGCCAGCAGGGCGGGACTAGCGCCCACAGATACGCAGTATTTT.

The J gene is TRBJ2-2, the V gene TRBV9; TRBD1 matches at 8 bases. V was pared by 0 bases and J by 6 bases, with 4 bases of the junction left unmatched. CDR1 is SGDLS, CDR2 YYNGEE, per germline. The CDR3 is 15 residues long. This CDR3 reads CASSVGTGFPGELFF. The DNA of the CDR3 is TGTGCCAGCAGCGTAGGGACAGGGTTTCCCGGGGAGCTGTTTTTT.

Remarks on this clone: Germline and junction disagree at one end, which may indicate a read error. The CDR3 is CASSLDRGQPQHF. CDR3 bases: TGTGCTAGCAGCTTAGACAGGGGCCAGCCCCAGCATTTT. V and J are TRBV7-7 and TRBJ1-5, with 8 bases lining up with TRBD1. The CDR3 extends over 13 amino acids. Germline V lookup: CDR1 SSHAT, CDR2 FNYEAQ (reference sequence). The variable domain in full, with the rest retrieved from reference TRBV7-7 and TRBJ1-5, is GAGVSQSPRYKVTKRGQDVTLRCDPISSHATLYWYQQALGQGPEFLTYFNYEAQPDKSGLPSDRFSAERPEGSISTLTIQRTEQRDSAMYRCASSLDRGQPQHFGDGTRLSIL.

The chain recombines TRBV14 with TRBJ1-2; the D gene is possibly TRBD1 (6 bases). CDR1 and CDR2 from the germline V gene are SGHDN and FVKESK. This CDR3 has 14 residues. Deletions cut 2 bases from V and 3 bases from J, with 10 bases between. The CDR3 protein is CASSQTTGYYGYTF. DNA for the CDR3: TGTGCCAGCAGCCAAACGACAGGTTACTATGGCTACACCTTC.

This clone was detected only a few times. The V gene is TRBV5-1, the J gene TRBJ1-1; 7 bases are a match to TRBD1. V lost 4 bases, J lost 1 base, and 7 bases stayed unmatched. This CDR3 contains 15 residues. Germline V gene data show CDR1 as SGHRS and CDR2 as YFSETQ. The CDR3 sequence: CASSPAGTENTEAFF. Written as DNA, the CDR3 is TGCGCCAGCAGCCCCGCCGGGACAGAGAACACTGAAGCTTTCTTT.

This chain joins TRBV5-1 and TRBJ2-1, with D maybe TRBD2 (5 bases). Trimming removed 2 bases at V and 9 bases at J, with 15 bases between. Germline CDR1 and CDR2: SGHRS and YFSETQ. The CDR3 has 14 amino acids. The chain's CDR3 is CASSFSGVLAEQFF. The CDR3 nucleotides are TGCGCCAGCAGCTTCTCCGGGGTCTTGGCTGAGCAGTTCTTC.

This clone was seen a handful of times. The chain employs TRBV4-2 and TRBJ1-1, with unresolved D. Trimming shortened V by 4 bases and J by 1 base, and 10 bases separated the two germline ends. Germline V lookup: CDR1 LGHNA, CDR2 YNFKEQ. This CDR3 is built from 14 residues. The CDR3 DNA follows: TGTGCCAGCAGCCCCCGGGGAGAGAACACTGAAGCTTTCTTT. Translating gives CASSPRGENTEAFF.